The following is a T cell receptor beta chain sequence with its context. Profiling relied on immunoSEQ multiplex PCR, and the TCRdb table lists in-frame clones only, not all of them. The sample consists of about 40,000 clones, about 87% of them appearing once. The sample comes from a study of T cell changes during pregnancy in multiple sclerosis. The CDR3 contains 16 residues. The germline CDR1 and CDR2 sequences are SGHVS and FNYEAQ. With 0 bases removed from V and 5 bases from J, the gap between germline ends came to 16 bases. The sequence was collected from a female donor in good health, enrolled as a control in a pregnancy study. The chain uses TRBV7-6 and TRBJ1-1; a weak D match, TRBD1 (5 bases). The sample was peripheral blood, taken in the first trimester of pregnancy. The CDR3 spells CASSLASPGEGTEAFF. The CDR3 nucleotides read TGTGCCAGCAGCTTAGCGTCGCCGGGGGAGGGGACTGAAGCTTTCTTT.